This TCR beta chain originates from a study of CD8 T cells in ankylosing spondylitis. This CDR3 is 15 amino acids long. Trimming cost V 4 bases and J 7 bases; bases outside gene matches: 11. Germline loops: CDR1 MNHEY, CDR2 SVGAGI. Notes on the study in general: Ankylosing spondylitis blood appeared to carry a characteristic TCR beta motif of roughly eight highly homologous variants.

At least ten counts were recorded for this clonotype. What it binds is unknown. TCRdb re-called the 5' RACE reads through MiXCR, storing one row per CDR3 protein. Among more than 150,000 distinct CDR3 sequences, about 20% were seen once, and the ten largest hold 3.5% to 5%. The chain recombines TRBV6-5 with TRBJ2-7, with 9 positions matching TRBD2. Sequenced: blood, either unsorted or a sorted T cell fraction (not recorded which). This receptor was identified in a male donor between 5 and 29 years old with ankylosing spondylitis or in good health (not recorded which). The CDR3 region is CASSSTSGWGGEQYF. For the CDR3, the DNA is TGTGCCAGCAGTTCAACTAGCGGGTGGGGCGGGGAGCAGTACTTC.